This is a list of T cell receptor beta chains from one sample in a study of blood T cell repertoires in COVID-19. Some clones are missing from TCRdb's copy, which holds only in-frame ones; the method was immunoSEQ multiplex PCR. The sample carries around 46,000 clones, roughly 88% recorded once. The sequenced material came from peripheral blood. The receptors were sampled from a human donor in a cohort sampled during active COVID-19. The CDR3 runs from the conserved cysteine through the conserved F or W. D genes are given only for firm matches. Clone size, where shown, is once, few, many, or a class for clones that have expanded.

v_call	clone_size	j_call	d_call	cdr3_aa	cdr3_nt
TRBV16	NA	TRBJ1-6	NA	CASSQDYRPPNSPLHF	TGTGCCAGCAGCCAGGATTACAGACCGCCTAATTCACCCCTCCACTTT
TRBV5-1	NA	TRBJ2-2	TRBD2	CASSLAGTNTGELFF	TGCGCCAGCAGCTTAGCGGGGACGAACACCGGGGAGCTGTTTTTT
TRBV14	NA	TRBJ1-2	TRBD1	CASSPPGTGSYGYTF	TGTGCCAGCAGCCCACCCGGGACAGGGTCATATGGCTACACCTTC
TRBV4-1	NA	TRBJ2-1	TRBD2	CASSYRGSGDEQFF	TGCGCCAGCAGCTACCGGGGTAGCGGGGATGAGCAGTTCTTC
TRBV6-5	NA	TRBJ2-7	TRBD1	CASSYSGQGTYEQYF	TGTGCCAGCAGTTACTCGGGACAGGGTACCTACGAGCAGTACTTC
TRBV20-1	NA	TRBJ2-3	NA	CSAQGTDTQYF	TGCAGTGCCCAGGGGACAGATACGCAGTATTTT
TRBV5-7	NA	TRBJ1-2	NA	CASSRGYWPSGYGYTF	TGTGCCAGCAGCCGGGGGTACTGGCCCTCTGGTTATGGCTACACCTTC
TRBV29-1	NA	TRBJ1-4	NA	CSGTGTGTNEKLFF	TGCAGCGGAACAGGGACGGGAACTAATGAAAAACTGTTTTTT
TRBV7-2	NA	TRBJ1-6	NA	CASSFTGKGSPLHF	TGTGCCAGCAGCTTCACAGGGAAAGGTTCACCCCTCCACTTT
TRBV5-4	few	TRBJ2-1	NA	CASSSPGIGGSYNEQFF	TGTGCCAGCAGCTCCCCTGGAATCGGAGGCTCCTACAATGAGCAGTTCTTC
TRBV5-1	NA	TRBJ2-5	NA	CASSVGLNVGETQYF	TGCGCCAGCAGCGTAGGACTCAACGTGGGGGAGACCCAGTACTTC
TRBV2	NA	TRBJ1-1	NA	CASSVSGMNTEAFF	TGTGCCAGCAGTGTTTCAGGTATGAACACTGAAGCTTTCTTT
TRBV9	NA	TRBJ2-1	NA	CASEDSYNEQFF	TGTGCCTCTGAGGACTCCTACAATGAGCAGTTCTTC
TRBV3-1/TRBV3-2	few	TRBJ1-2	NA	CASSQGAGGYTF	TGTGCCAGCAGCCAAGGGGCGGGTGGCTACACCTTC
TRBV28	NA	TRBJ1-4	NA	CASSLVGAFNEKLFF	TGTGCCAGCAGTTTAGTGGGGGCCTTTAATGAAAAACTGTTTTTT
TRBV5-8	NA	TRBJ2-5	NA	CASSVRAERETQYF	TGTGCCAGCAGCGTCAGGGCGGAGCGAGAGACCCAGTACTTC
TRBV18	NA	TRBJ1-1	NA	CASSEQLNTEAFF	TGTGCCAGCTCTGAACAGCTGAACACTGAAGCTTTCTTT
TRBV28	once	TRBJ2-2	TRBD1	CASLAGGNTGELFF	TGTGCCAGCTTAGCAGGGGGGAACACCGGGGAGCTGTTTTTT
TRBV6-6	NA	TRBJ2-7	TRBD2	CASSYPERGLSYEQYF	TGTGCCAGCAGTTACCCCGAGCGGGGGCTATCCTACGAGCAGTACTTC
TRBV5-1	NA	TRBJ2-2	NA	CASSLVQANTGELFF	TGCGCCAGCAGCTTGGTCCAGGCGAACACCGGGGAGCTGTTTTTT
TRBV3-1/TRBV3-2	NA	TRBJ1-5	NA	CASSQDLGGGAGNQPQHF	TGTGCCAGCAGCCAAGATTTGGGGGGTGGGGCGGGCAATCAGCCCCAGCATTTT
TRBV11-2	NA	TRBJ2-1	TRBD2	CASSTRGTSGDHNEQFF	TGTGCCAGCAGCACCCGGGGGACTAGCGGGGATCACAATGAGCAGTTCTTC
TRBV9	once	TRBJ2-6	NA	CASSATGLARVANVLTF	TGTGCCAGCAGCGCCACAGGGTTGGCGCGGGTGGCCAACGTCCTGACTTTC
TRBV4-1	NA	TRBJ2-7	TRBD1	CASSQPLDRVHEQYF	TGCGCCAGCAGCCAACCCTTGGACAGGGTCCACGAGCAGTACTTC
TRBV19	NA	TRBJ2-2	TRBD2	CASRERGGANTGELFF	TGTGCCAGTCGGGAGCGGGGGGGGGCCAACACCGGGGAGCTGTTTTTT